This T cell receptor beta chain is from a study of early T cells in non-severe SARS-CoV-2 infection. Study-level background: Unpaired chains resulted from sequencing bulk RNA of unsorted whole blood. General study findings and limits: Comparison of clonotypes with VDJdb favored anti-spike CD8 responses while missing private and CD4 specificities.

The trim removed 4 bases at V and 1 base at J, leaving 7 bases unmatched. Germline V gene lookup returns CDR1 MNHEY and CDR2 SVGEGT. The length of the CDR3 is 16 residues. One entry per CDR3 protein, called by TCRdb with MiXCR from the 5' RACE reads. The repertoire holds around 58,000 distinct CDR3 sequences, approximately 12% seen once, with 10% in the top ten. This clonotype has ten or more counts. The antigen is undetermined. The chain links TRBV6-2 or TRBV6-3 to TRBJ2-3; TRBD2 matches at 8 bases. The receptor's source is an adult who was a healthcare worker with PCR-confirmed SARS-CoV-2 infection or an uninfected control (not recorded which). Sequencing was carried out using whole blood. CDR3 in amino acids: CASSWFGGDGTDTQYF. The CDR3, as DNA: TGTGCCAGCAGTTGGTTCGGGGGGGACGGCACAGATACGCAGTATTTT.